Below are 4 T cell receptor beta chains sequenced from a single sample in a study of sequential checkpoint blockade in melanoma. Treatment noted: randomized to nivolumab then ipilimumab (arm A) or the reverse (arm B). TCRdb's copy holds only in-frame clones and misses some; the assay was immunoSEQ multiplex PCR. The sample records approximately 10,000 clones, over 60% being singletons. Here the sequenced sample was CD8+ T cells sorted from blood (inferred from file names), taken from a patient given nivolumab and ipilimumab in sequence. These TCRs come from a human donor with melanoma.

This rearrangement joins TRBV9 to TRBJ1-1; D is perhaps TRBD1 (6 bases). V was pared by 0 bases and J by 4 bases, with 13 bases between. CDR1 is SGDLS and CDR2 is YYNGEE in the germline V gene. CDR3 length: 15 amino acids. The CDR3 nucleotides are TGTGCCAGCAGCGTAGAACAGGGCGGGGGCACTGAAGCTTTCTTT. Encoded protein: CASSVEQGGGTEAFF.

The chain is built from TRBV4-1 and TRBJ2-7; tentative D call: TRBD1 (5 bases). The CDR3 covers 15 residues. The germline V gene encodes CDR1 MGHRA and CDR2 YSYEKL. V dropped 0 bases and J dropped 2 bases, with 11 bases sitting between them. The CDR3 nucleotides read TGCGCCAGCAGCCAAGAGACGACAGAGGCCTACGAGCAGTACTTC. Amino acids: CASSQETTEAYEQYF.

The chain combines TRBV27 with TRBJ1-5; tentative D call: TRBD1 (5 bases). Per germline, CDR1 MNHEY and CDR2 SMNVEV (reference sequence). Between the trimmed V and J ends, which lost 1 base and 1 base, there was a span of 8 bases. The length of the CDR3 is 15 residues. In nucleotides, the CDR3 is TGTGCCAGCAGTTTATTGGCAGGGAGCAATCAGCCCCAGCATTTT. It encodes CASSLLAGSNQPQHF.

This chain connects TRBV10-3 to TRBJ2-7; 8 nucleotides align to TRBD1. Germline V gene data show CDR1 as ENHRY and CDR2 as SYGVKD. The CDR3 sequence is 14 residues long. V shed 4 bases, J shed 3 bases, and the junction held 5 bases outside the gene matches. The CDR3 nucleotides are TGTGCCATCAGTGTCGGGACAGGTGTCTACGAGCAGTACTTC. This codes for CAISVGTGVYEQYF.